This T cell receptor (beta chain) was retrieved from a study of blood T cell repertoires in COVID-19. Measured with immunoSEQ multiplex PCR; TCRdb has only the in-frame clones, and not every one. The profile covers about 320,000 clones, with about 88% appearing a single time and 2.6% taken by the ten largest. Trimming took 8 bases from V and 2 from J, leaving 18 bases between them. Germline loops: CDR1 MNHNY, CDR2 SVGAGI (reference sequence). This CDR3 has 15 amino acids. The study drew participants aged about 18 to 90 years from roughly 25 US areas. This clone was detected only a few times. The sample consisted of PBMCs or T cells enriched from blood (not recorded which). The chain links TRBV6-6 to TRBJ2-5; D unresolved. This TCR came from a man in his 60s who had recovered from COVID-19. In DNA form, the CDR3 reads TGTGCCAGCCTCGCCATGGGCCAGTCTCAAGAGACCCAGTACTTC. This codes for CASLAMGQSQETQYF.